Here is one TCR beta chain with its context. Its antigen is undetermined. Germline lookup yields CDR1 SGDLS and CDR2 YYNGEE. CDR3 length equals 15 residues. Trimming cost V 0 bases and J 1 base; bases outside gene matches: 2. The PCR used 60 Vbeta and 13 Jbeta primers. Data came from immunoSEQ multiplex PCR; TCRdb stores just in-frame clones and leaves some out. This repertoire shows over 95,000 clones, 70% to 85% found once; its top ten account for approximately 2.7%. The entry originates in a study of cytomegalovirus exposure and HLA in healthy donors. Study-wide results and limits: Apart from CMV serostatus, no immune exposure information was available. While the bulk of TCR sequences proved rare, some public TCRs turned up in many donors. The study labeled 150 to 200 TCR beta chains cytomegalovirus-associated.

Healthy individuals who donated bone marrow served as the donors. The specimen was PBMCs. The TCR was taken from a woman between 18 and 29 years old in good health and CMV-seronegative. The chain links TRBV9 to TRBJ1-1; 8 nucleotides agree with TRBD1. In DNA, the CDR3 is TGTGCCAGCAGCGTAGTCGGACAGGGGAACACTGAAGCTTTCTTT. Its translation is CASSVVGQGNTEAFF.